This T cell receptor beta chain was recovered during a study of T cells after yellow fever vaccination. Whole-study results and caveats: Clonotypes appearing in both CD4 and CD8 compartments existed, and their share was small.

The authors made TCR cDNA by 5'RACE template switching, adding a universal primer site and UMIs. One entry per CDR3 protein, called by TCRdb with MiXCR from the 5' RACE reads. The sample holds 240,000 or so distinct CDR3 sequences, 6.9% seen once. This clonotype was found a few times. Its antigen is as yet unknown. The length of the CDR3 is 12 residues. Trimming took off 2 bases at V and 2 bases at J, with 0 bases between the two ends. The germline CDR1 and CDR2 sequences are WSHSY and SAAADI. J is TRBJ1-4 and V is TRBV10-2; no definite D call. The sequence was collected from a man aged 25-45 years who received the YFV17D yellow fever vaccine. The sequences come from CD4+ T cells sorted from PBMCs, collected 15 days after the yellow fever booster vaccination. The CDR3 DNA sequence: TGCGCCAGCAGTGAGACTAATGAAAAACTGTTTTTT. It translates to CASSETNEKLFF.